The entry that follows covers one T cell receptor beta chain sequence. The clone's antigen remains unknown. Base-call qualities are not available, and no considerably larger clone is one nucleotide away. These data belong to a study of OX40 agonist ivuxolimab in advanced cancers. Notes on the research overall: Ivuxolimab, which targeted the costimulatory receptor OX40 (CD134), was an agonistic, fully human IgG2 monoclonal antibody. The dose-escalation cohort was roughly 83% male with a mean age of roughly 62 years, ranging from about 23 to 85. The purpose of peripheral TCRbeta sequencing was to test whether ivuxolimab changed TCR sequence diversity and led to clonal T-cell expansion. Of the approximately 53 patients in dose escalation, some 20 had hepatocellular carcinoma, some 15 had melanoma, 9 had renal cell carcinoma and 9 had head and neck cancer. The paper describes the monotherapy dose-escalation part (N of about 52 patients) of the phase I trial of ivuxolimab. Intravenous ivuxolimab was administered to patients every 2 weeks at six dose levels: 0.01, 0.1, 0.3, 1.5, 3 and 10 mg/kg. Partial responses occurred in three dose-escalation patients, of whom one had hepatocellular carcinoma and two had cutaneous melanoma. Prior anti-PD-1, anti-PD-L1 or anti-CTLA-4 therapy was permitted, and checkpoint inhibitors had been received by about 44% of dose-escalation patients. Results the study describes overall, beyond this receptor: Low levels of normalized T-cell clonal expansion were also seen in some nonresponding patients. Antigen specificity was not determined for the clonally expanded peripheral T cells. In the 0.1-3.0 mg/kg groups, partial responders were among the patients with the lowest normalized peripheral clonal expansion, particularly in CD8+ T cells. After ivuxolimab, more expanded clones were found on average in CD8+ T cells than in CD4+ T cells. At doses of 0.1 to 3.0 mg/kg, clonal expansion of both CD4+ and CD8+ T cells in blood was seen between baseline and week 6.

To sequence the TCRbeta CDR3 region, genomic DNA was isolated from the sorted cells. The immunoSEQ Assay was used for sequencing of TCRbeta CDR3 regions. The table comes from immuneACCESS by way of TCRdb, which keeps in-frame sequences with V and J called. Part of the clones is missing from these tables; in studies checked, under half for an unresolved V gene and the rest for unknown reasons. The sample table contains 75,000 to 100,000 clones; only one count was recorded for 84% of them. The top ten hold 5.5% of the sample. Taken from cysteine to phenylalanine, the CDR3 has 18 residues. Solely the CDR3 DNA is kept, with 54 bases framed from the first base. CDR1 and CDR2 (SGDLS, YYNGEE) derive from the germline V gene. V has 3 bases trimmed and J has 3 bases trimmed; junction bases matching no gene number 15. The trial excluded patients who had a history of autoimmune disease or who were on systemic immunosuppression. In every dose cohort, peripheral blood was drawn for TCR sequencing at baseline, cycle 4 day 1, and cycle 7 day 1. Samples came from an open-label, multicenter, first-in-human phase I dose-escalation trial of ivuxolimab. Adults with locally advanced or metastatic head and neck squamous cell, hepatocellular, melanoma or renal cell carcinoma were enrolled in the trial. CD4+ and CD8+ T cells were sorted separately from peripheral blood before TCR sequencing.

In this chain, TRBV9 is recombined with TRBJ2-4, and 7 junctional nucleotides match TRBD2. The sample consisted of CD4+ or CD8+ T cells sorted from blood, taken in a trial of the OX40 agonist ivuxolimab. The source of this sequence is an adult with an advanced solid tumor such as melanoma, head and neck, liver or kidney cancer. The sequenced DNA is TGTGCCAGCAGCGGCGGGTCGGGAGGTAGGGAGGGCAAAAACATTCAGTACTTC. It codes for CASSGGSGGREGKNIQYF.